Listed below are T cell receptor beta chains from one sample, sequenced in a study of CD8+ T cells in alopecia areata. The method was immunoSEQ multiplex PCR; TCRdb's version includes in-frame clones alone and lacks a portion of them. The table lists a few hundred thousand clones, approximately 61% of them singletons. Sequenced material: CD4+ T cells sorted from blood, taken at week 0. Every receptor here comes from a human donor with alopecia areata. Both conserved end residues are part of each CDR3. Fields, in order: J gene, V gene, clone size, CDR3 protein. Clone size is given for some rows only: seen once, a few or many times, or a class if the clone is expanded.

J: TRBJ1-2; V: TRBV5-4; size: NA; CDR3: CASSWPRTGESYTF
J: TRBJ2-3; V: TRBV5-1; size: NA; CDR3: CASSFAEDTQYF
J: TRBJ2-5; V: TRBV2; size: few; CDR3: CASEQQETQYF
J: TRBJ2-3; V: TRBV11-2; size: few; CDR3: CASSSPQGRGGSDTQYF
J: TRBJ2-5; V: TRBV29-1; size: once; CDR3: CSVVSPIGRQETQYF
J: TRBJ1-1; V: TRBV30; size: NA; CDR3: CAWSGPNTEAFF
J: TRBJ1-2; V: TRBV30; size: NA; CDR3: CAWSAQGIYGYTF
J: TRBJ2-5; V: TRBV18; size: NA; CDR3: CASSPPSSGGRETQYF
J: TRBJ2-1; V: TRBV30; size: NA; CDR3: CAWSRDTYNEQFF
J: TRBJ2-3; V: TRBV7-3; size: NA; CDR3: CASSFSTSTDTQYF
J: TRBJ2-7; V: TRBV18; size: once; CDR3: CASSPRSLISDEQYF
J: TRBJ2-7; V: TRBV15; size: NA; CDR3: CATSRDLTEQYF
J: TRBJ2-5; V: TRBV7-9; size: NA; CDR3: CASSADRPAILQYF
J: TRBJ1-6; V: TRBV5-1; size: NA; CDR3: CASSEGGTDNSPLHF
J: TRBJ2-3; V: TRBV9; size: few; CDR3: CASSAELDTQYF
J: TRBJ2-1; V: TRBV9; size: NA; CDR3: CASSGDRLYDEQFF
J: TRBJ1-1; V: TRBV7-2; size: NA; CDR3: CASSFTRGTEAFF
J: TRBJ2-3; V: TRBV28; size: NA; CDR3: CASSIDQGPDTQYF
J: TRBJ2-5; V: TRBV7-9; size: NA; CDR3: CASSKQGAETQYF
J: TRBJ1-1; V: TRBV5-1; size: few; CDR3: CASSPTANTEAFF
J: TRBJ2-3; V: TRBV5-1; size: NA; CDR3: CASSLESTDTQYF
J: TRBJ2-5; V: TRBV29-1; size: NA; CDR3: CSVRNGDQETQYF
J: TRBJ2-1; V: TRBV7-3; size: few; CDR3: CASSSGQGRYNEQFF
J: TRBJ1-2; V: TRBV11-2; size: NA; CDR3: CASSSGGGYTF
J: TRBJ2-7; V: TRBV2; size: NA; CDR3: CASSERPRSEQYF
J: TRBJ2-7; V: TRBV4-2; size: few; CDR3: CASSASGGAYEQYF
J: TRBJ1-2; V: TRBV5-1; size: once; CDR3: CASSGLYGYTF
J: TRBJ2-7; V: TRBV5-1; size: NA; CDR3: CASSPLGSSYEQYF
J: TRBJ2-5; V: TRBV29-1; size: few; CDR3: CSGQIRRETQYF
J: TRBJ2-5; V: TRBV4-3; size: NA; CDR3: CASSQVRGETQYF
J: TRBJ1-2; V: TRBV20-1; size: NA; CDR3: CSAPTGAGYTF
J: TRBJ1-1; V: TRBV29-1; size: NA; CDR3: CSVATGSWTEAFF